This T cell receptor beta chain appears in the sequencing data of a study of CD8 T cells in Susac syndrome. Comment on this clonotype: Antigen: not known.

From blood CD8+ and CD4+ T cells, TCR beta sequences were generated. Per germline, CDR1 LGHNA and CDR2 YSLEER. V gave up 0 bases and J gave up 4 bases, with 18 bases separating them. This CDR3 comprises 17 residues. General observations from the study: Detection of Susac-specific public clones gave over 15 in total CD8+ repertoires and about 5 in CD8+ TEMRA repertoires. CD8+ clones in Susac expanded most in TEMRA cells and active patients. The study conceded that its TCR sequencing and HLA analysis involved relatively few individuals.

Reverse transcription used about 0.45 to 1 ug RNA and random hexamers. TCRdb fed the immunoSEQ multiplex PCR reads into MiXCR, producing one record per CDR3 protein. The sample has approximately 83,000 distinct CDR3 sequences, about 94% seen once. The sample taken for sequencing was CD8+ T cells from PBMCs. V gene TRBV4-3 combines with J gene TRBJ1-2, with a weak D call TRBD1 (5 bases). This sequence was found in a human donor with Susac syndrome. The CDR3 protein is CASSQDGHRELPYGYTF. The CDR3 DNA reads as TGCGCCAGCAGCCAAGATGGACACCGGGAGCTACCCTATGGCTACACCTTC.